The sequence of this TCR beta chain was determined in a study of T cell repertoires in aging, cancer and after chemotherapy. A mixed TRB-A/B primer pool amplified rearranged TRB by multiplex touch-down PCR. TCRdb passed the multiplex PCR reads through MiXCR, listing each CDR3 protein once. The data show about 5,700 distinct CDR3 sequences, under 45% seen once. This clonotype was recorded a few times. CDR3 size: 17 residues. Germline V gene sequence: CDR1 MNHEY, CDR2 SVGEGT. V lost 8 bases and J 0 bases, leaving 20 bases between the germline ends. TCR beta rearrangements were amplified from peripheral blood genomic DNA.

Input material: blood. The rearrangement links TRBV6-2 or TRBV6-3 to TRBJ2-4, with a tentative D call TRBD1 (6 bases). The receptor comes from a human donor in good health. Here the CDR3 reads CASLPSGQKLAKNIQYF. Here the CDR3 DNA reads TGTGCCAGCCTTCCCTCCGGACAGAAATTAGCCAAAAACATTCAGTACTTC.